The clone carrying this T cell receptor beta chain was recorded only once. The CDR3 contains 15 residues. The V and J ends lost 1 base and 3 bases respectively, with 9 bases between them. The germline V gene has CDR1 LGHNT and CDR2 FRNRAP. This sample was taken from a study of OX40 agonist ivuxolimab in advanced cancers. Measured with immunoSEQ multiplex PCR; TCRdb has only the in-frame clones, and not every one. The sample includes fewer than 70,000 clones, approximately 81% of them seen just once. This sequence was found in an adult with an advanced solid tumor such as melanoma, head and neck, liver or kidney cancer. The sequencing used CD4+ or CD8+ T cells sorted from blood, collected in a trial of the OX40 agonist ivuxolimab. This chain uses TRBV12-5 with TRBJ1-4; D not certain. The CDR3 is CASGLGSAANEKLFF. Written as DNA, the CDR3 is TGTGCTAGTGGTTTGGGGTCAGCCGCTAATGAAAAACTGTTTTTT.